The 23 T cell receptor beta chains given below trace back to one sample, sequenced in a study of T cell changes during pregnancy in multiple sclerosis. Clones were read by immunoSEQ multiplex PCR, and TCRdb kept only the in-frame ones, dropping some. This sample has tens of thousands of clones; about nine tenths occur once, and the top ten carry approximately 1.2%. The specimen comprised peripheral blood, sampled in the second trimester of pregnancy. The receptors were gathered from a female donor with multiple sclerosis, enrolled in a pregnancy study.

The chain recombines TRBV19 with TRBJ1-1, with D perhaps matching TRBD1 (5 bases). The CDR3 is 14 residues long. V was trimmed by 7 bases and J by 4 bases, leaving 16 bases between them. Germline V gives CDR1 LNHDA, CDR2 SQIVND (reference sequence). The CDR3 coding sequence is TGTGCCAGTAACCAGGGAAGGGAAGTCACTGAAGCTTTCTTT. The encoded protein is CASNQGREVTEAFF.

This sequence joins TRBV11-2 and TRBJ1-4, with a tentative D call TRBD1 (5 bases). Deletions cut 5 bases from V and 5 bases from J, with 15 bases between. The germline gives CDR1 SGHAT, CDR2 FQNNGV. The CDR3 spans 15 residues. In DNA form, the CDR3 reads TGTGCCAGCAGCCCACGGGGGGTGGGGAATGAAAAACTGTTTTTT. Its protein product is CASSPRGVGNEKLFF.

This clone was observed a single time. The chain joins TRBV6-5 to TRBJ1-2; tentatively, D is TRBD1 (5 bases). The CDR3 runs to 15 residues. Trimming shortened V by 0 bases and J by 5 bases, and 13 bases separated the two germline ends. Germline V lookup: CDR1 MNHEY, CDR2 SVGAGI. CDR3 coding DNA: TGTGCCAGCAGTTACTCCGACAGAAGCCAATATGGCTACACCTTC. This gives the protein CASSYSDRSQYGYTF.

The chain joins TRBV5-4 to TRBJ2-1; tentative D call: TRBD2 (6 bases). V shed 0 bases and J shed 3 bases, with 7 bases lying between them. Per the germline V gene, CDR1 is SGHNT and CDR2 is YYREEE (reference sequence). This CDR3 region has 14 residues. The CDR3 DNA follows: TGTGCCAGCAGCTTGGCGGGAGACTACAATGAGCAGTTCTTC. This gives the protein CASSLAGDYNEQFF.

The rearrangement links TRBV15 to TRBJ2-1, with TRBD1 matching 8 bases. With V trimmed by 2 bases and J by 15 bases, 15 bases remained unmatched. The CDR3 spans 15 residues. The germline CDR1 and CDR2 sequences are LNHNV and YYDKDF (reference sequence). The chain's CDR3 is CATSRLALGWDRRFF. CDR3 nucleotides: TGTGCCACCAGCAGACTCGCCCTGGGGTGGGACAGGCGGTTCTTC.

The DNA for the CDR3 is TGTGCCAGCACCTACGGACAGCACTACGAGCAGTACTTC. Its translation is CASTYGQHYEQYF. The V and J genes are TRBV6-1 and TRBJ2-7; tentative D call: TRBD1 (6 bases). Trimming took off 7 bases at V and 3 bases at J, with 13 bases between the two ends. The CDR3 has 13 residues. Germline V lookup: CDR1 MNHNS, CDR2 SASEGT.

The V and J genes are TRBV5-1 and TRBJ1-1; tentative D call: TRBD1 (5 bases). Germline lookup yields CDR1 SGHRS and CDR2 YFSETQ. Between the trimmed V and J ends, which lost 3 bases and 3 bases, there was a span of 18 bases. There are 16 residues in the CDR3. In DNA, the CDR3 is TGCGCCAGCAGCTGGGGGGAAGTGGGGAGGGACACTGAAGCTTTCTTT. This encodes CASSWGEVGRDTEAFF. The whole variable domain, filled in from reference TRBV5-1 and TRBJ1-1, reads KAGVTQTPRYLIKTRGQQVTLSCSPISGHRSVSWYQQTPGQGLQFLFEYFSETQRNKGNFPGRFSGRQFSNSRSEMNVSTLELGDSALYLCASSWGEVGRDTEAFFGQGTRLTVV.

The chain recombines TRBV6-1 with TRBJ2-7; possible D gene TRBD2, 6 bases. The germline V gene has CDR1 MNHNS and CDR2 SASEGT. This CDR3 comprises 18 residues. V was shortened by 0 bases and J by 0 bases, with 18 bases between the two germline ends. This CDR3 reads CASSEASGRLVSSYEQYF. DNA of the CDR3: TGTGCCAGCAGTGAAGCATCGGGACGACTAGTCTCCTCCTACGAGCAGTACTTC.

In its sample, this clone was seen once. The J gene is TRBJ1-2, the V gene TRBV7-9; 8 positions match TRBD1. V shed 8 bases, J shed 7 bases, and the junction held 12 bases outside the gene matches. From germline, CDR1 is SEHNR and CDR2 FQNEAQ (reference sequence). This CDR3 contains 14 residues. This CDR3 reads CASGRQGARVGYTF. The CDR3 nucleotides are TGTGCCAGCGGCAGGCAGGGGGCACGGGTTGGCTACACCTTC.

This chain connects TRBV28 to TRBJ1-4; a weak D match, TRBD1 (6 bases). Per germline, CDR1 MDHEN and CDR2 SYDVKM. This CDR3 comprises 15 residues. V was shortened by 7 bases and J by 4 bases, with 16 bases between the two germline ends. CDR3 loop: CASTTTRGRNEKLFF. As DNA, the CDR3 is TGTGCCAGCACAACAACCAGGGGACGTAATGAAAAACTGTTTTTT.

This chain connects TRBV6-1 to TRBJ1-1; D is ambiguous. The germline gives CDR1 MNHNS, CDR2 SASEGT. V dropped 2 bases and J dropped 3 bases, with 10 bases sitting between them. The CDR3 has 14 amino acids. The CDR3 bases are TGTGCCAGCAGTGAATTTATTCAGTACACTGAAGCTTTCTTT. Amino acids: CASSEFIQYTEAFF.

This chain uses TRBV30 with TRBJ2-1, with a weak D call TRBD2 (5 bases). The germline V gene encodes CDR1 GTSNPN and CDR2 SVGIG (reference sequence). The CDR3 totals 15 residues. V lost 4 bases and J 0 bases, leaving 13 bases between the germline ends. The CDR3 reads CAWTNGIFSYNEQFF. The CDR3, as DNA: TGTGCCTGGACTAACGGGATTTTCTCCTACAATGAGCAGTTCTTC.

V is TRBV6-4 and J is TRBJ1-5; D is undetermined. The germline CDR1 and CDR2 sequences are MRHNA and SNTAGT. Trimming stripped 3 bases from V and 3 bases from J, with 6 bases between. This CDR3 is 13 amino acids long. The CDR3 is CASSERDNQPQHF. CDR3 DNA sequence: TGTGCCAGCAGTGAGAGGGACAATCAGCCCCAGCATTTT.

The chain carries TRBV4-1 and TRBJ1-1; TRBD1 matches 8 bases. The CDR3 runs to 17 residues. J gave up 4 bases and V 3 bases, and 13 bases lay outside the gene matches. Germline CDR1 is MGHRA and CDR2 is YSYEKL. In DNA, the CDR3 is TGCGCCAGCAGCCAGAGGACAGGGAATTTTGAGGCCACTGAAGCTTTCTTT. As protein: CASSQRTGNFEATEAFF.

This clone was detected ten times or more. The chain has TRBV6-6 and TRBJ1-6; a weak D match, TRBD1 (5 bases). The CDR3 runs 13 residues. Trimming removed 9 bases at V and 7 bases at J, with 13 bases between. CDR1 is MNHNY and CDR2 is SVGAGI in the germline V gene (reference sequence). The CDR3 bases are TGTGCCAGTGCAGGGTTTAAGAATTCACCCCTCCACTTT. It specifies CASAGFKNSPLHF.

The CDR3 nucleotides read TGCAGCGTCACGCCGGTAGCCGGGGAGCTGTTTTTT. It is translated as CSVTPVAGELFF. The chain is built from TRBV29-1 and TRBJ2-2; unclear D gene. Trimming cost V 6 bases and J 6 bases, with 11 bases left between them. CDR3 size: 12 residues. Germline CDR1 and CDR2: SQVTM and ANQGSEA.

This rearrangement joins TRBV18 to TRBJ2-3, with TRBD1 matching over 7 bases. Looked up from germline, CDR1 is KGHSH and CDR2 is LQKENI. CDR3 length: 14 residues. V lost 5 bases to trimming and J lost 1 base; unmatched junction nucleotides: 3. DNA for the CDR3: TGTGCCAGCTCAACAGGGGACGGCACAGATACGCAGTATTTT. Its translation is CASSTGDGTDTQYF.

The CDR3 region has the DNA TGTGCCAGCAGCGTCCCCGGGGGAGACCCTAGCACAGATACGCAGTATTTT. Translating it yields CASSVPGGDPSTDTQYF. The chain employs TRBV9 and TRBJ2-3, with a tentative D call TRBD2 (6 bases). Germline values: CDR1 SGDLS, CDR2 YYNGEE. The V end lost 2 bases, the J end lost 0 bases, and 16 bases lay between the germline ends. This CDR3 spans 17 amino acids.

The genes are TRBV6-4 and TRBJ2-1; TRBD1 matches at 8 bases. The CDR3 consists of 15 residues. Germline CDR1 is MRHNA and CDR2 is SNTAGT. V trimming: 3 bases; J trimming: 0 bases; junction bases outside the gene matches: 1. The CDR3 is CASSETGGSYNEQFF. The CDR3 region has the DNA TGTGCCAGCAGTGAAACAGGGGGCTCCTACAATGAGCAGTTCTTC.

This chain joins TRBV18 and TRBJ2-4; the D gene is possibly TRBD1 (5 bases). Per germline, CDR1 KGHSH and CDR2 LQKENI. The CDR3 covers 13 residues. V was shortened by 3 bases and J by 6 bases, with 9 bases between the two germline ends. CDR3 protein: CASSPQQANIQYF. CDR3 sequence (DNA): TGTGCCAGCTCACCTCAACAGGCAAACATTCAGTACTTC.

CDR3 coding DNA: TGTGCCAGCAGGAGGGACACACACAATGAGCAGTTCTTC. Residues: CASRRDTHNEQFF. The chain is built from TRBV2 and TRBJ2-1, with D tentatively TRBD1 (6 bases). Germline values: CDR1 SNHLY, CDR2 FYNNEI. The CDR3 spans 13 residues. Deletions cut 6 bases from V and 5 bases from J, with 11 bases between.

This rearrangement joins TRBV7-9 to TRBJ2-7; 7 positions agree with TRBD1. Germline assignment: CDR1 SEHNR and CDR2 FQNEAQ (reference sequence). V was clipped by 2 bases and J by 3 bases; unmatched bases: 10. The CDR3 is 16 amino acids. For the CDR3, the DNA is TGTGCCAGCAGCTTATTCATTGGGGCAGGGGGCTACGAGCAGTACTTC. Encoded protein: CASSLFIGAGGYEQYF.

The chain is built from TRBV19 and TRBJ2-3; tentatively, D is TRBD2 (5 bases). V was pared by 5 bases and J by 1 base, with 13 bases between. Germline loops: CDR1 LNHDA, CDR2 SQIVND (reference sequence). There are 15 residues in the CDR3. The CDR3 DNA reads as TGTGCCAGTAGTCCTACTAGACTGGGCACAGATACGCAGTATTTT. Residues: CASSPTRLGTDTQYF.